One sample yielded the 6 T cell receptor beta chains listed below, sequenced in a study of T-cell memory formation after mild COVID-19. TCRdb re-derived calls from the 5' RACE reads in MiXCR, one entry per CDR3 protein. The top ten clones hold roughly 4% of a sample with about 200,000 distinct CDR3 sequences, around 8.8% of them seen once. Sequenced: PBMCs or a T cell subset sorted from them (not recorded which). Source of these receptors: a man between 18 and 29 years old who had mild COVID-19 (a few samples of this study predate the infection). Cell type and time point are not known.

This clonotype appeared a few times. This chain uses TRBV4-2 with TRBJ2-5; 12 bases agree with TRBD2. Trimming at V came to 0 bases and at J to 5 bases, leaving 10 bases not matched to a gene. Germline loops: CDR1 LGHNA, CDR2 YNFKEQ. The CDR3 sequence is 18 residues long. The CDR3 protein is CASSQEWRLAGGRETQYF. The CDR3 coding sequence is TGTGCCAGCAGCCAAGAGTGGAGGCTAGCGGGGGGGCGTGAGACCCAGTACTTC.

The chain links TRBV5-1 to TRBJ2-3, with 7 bases identical to TRBD1. Germline V gene sequence: CDR1 SGHRS, CDR2 YFSETQ. V was clipped by 7 bases and J by 2 bases; unmatched bases: 7. CDR3 length: 14 residues. The chain's CDR3 is CASLWGTDTDTQYF. CDR3 coding DNA: TGCGCCAGCCTCTGGGGGACAGACACAGATACGCAGTATTTT.

The chain carries TRBV7-2 and TRBJ2-7; 10 bases are a match to TRBD1. The CDR3 loop spans 15 amino acids. In germline, CDR1 is SGHTA, CDR2 FQGNSA. J was trimmed by 3 bases and V by 2 bases; bases with no gene match: 4. The CDR3 loop is CASSLMTGGVYEQYV. The CDR3 nucleotides read TGTGCCAGCAGCTTAATGACAGGGGGCGTCTACGAGCAGTACGTC.

This clonotype appeared a few times. This chain joins TRBV5-6 and TRBJ1-4; D unclear. CDR3 length equals 12 residues. V was cut by 1 base and J by 10 bases, with 8 bases left in between. The germline V gene has CDR1 SGHDT and CDR2 YYEEEE. CDR3 residues: CASSLWVGKLFF. The CDR3 DNA follows: TGTGCCAGCAGCTTGTGGGTAGGAAAACTGTTTTTT.

This chain links TRBV18 with TRBJ2-1, with TRBD2 matching 13 bases. The CDR3 length is 15 residues. Germline CDR1 KGHSH, CDR2 LQKENI. J was trimmed by 7 bases and V by 3 bases; bases with no gene match: 3. The CDR3 region has the DNA TGTGCCAGCTCACCGGGACTAGCGGGGTTGAATGAGCAGTTCTTC. Translating gives CASSPGLAGLNEQFF.

The chain links TRBV20-1 to TRBJ2-1; 11 nucleotides match TRBD2. J lost 5 bases, V lost 6 bases, and 9 bases had no gene match. Looked up from germline, CDR1 is DFQATT and CDR2 is SNEGSKA (reference sequence). The CDR3 totals 15 residues. The CDR3 coding sequence is TGCAGTGCGACCCTTAGCGGGGGGGCTGACAATGAGCAGTTCTTC. Translation: CSATLSGGADNEQFF.